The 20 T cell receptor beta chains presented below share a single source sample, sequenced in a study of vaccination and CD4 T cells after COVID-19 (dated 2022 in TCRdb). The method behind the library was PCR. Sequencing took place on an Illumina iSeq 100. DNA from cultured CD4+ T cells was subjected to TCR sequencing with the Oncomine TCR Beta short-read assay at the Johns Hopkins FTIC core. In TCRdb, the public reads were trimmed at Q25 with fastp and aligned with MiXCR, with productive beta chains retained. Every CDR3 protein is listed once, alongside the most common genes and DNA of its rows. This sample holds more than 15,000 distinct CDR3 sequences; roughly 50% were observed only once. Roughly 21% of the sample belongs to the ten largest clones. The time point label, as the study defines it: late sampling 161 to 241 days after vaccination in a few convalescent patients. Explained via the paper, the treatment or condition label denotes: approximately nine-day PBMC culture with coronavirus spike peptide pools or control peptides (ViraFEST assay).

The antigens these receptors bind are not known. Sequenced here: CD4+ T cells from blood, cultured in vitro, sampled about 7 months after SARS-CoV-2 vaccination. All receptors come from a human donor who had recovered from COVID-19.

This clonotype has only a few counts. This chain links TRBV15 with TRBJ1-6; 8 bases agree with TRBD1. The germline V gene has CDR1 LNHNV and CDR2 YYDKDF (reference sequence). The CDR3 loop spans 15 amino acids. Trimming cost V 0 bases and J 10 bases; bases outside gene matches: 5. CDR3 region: CATSREDRAGSPLHF. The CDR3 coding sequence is TGTGCCACCAGCAGAGAGGACAGGGCGGGATCACCCCTCCACTTT. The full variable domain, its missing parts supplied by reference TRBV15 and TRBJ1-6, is DAMVIQNPRYQVTQFGKPVTLSCSQTLNHNVMYWYQQKSSQAPKLLFHYYDKDFNNEADTPDNFQSRRPNTSFCFLDIRSPGLGDTAMYLCATSREDRAGSPLHFGNGTRLTVT.

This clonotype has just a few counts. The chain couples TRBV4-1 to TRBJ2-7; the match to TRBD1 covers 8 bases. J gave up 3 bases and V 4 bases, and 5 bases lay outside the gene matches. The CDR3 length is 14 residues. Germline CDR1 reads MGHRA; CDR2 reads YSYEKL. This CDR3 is CASSLRQGNYEQYF. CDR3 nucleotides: TGCGCCAGCAGCCTCAGACAGGGGAACTACGAGCAGTACTTC.

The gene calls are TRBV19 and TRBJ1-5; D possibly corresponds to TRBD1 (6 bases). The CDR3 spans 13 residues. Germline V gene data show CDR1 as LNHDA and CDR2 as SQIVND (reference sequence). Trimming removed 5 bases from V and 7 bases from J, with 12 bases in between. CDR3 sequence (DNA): TGTGCCAGTAGTTCGGGGGCCTGGCAGCCCCAGCATTTT. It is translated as CASSSGAWQPQHF.

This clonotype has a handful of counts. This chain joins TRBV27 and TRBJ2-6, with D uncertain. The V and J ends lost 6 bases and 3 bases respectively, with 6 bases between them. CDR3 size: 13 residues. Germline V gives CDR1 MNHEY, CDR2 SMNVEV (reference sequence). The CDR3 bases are TGTGCCAGCAGAGTCGTTGGGGCCAACGTCCTGACTTTC. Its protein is CASRVVGANVLTF.

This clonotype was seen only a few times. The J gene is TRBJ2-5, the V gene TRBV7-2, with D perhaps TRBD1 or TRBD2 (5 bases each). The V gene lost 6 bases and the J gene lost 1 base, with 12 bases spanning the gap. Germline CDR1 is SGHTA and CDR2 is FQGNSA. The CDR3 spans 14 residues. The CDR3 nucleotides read TGTGCCAGCAGAGGGAGACAGCCCCAAGAGACCCAGTACTTC. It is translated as CASRGRQPQETQYF.

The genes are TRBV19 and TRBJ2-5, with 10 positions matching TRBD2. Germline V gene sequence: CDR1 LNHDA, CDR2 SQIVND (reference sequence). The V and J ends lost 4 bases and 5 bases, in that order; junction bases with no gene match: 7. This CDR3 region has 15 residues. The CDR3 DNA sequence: TGTGCCAGTAGTACCCTAGCGGGAGCCGTGGAGACCCAGTACTTC. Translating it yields CASSTLAGAVETQYF.

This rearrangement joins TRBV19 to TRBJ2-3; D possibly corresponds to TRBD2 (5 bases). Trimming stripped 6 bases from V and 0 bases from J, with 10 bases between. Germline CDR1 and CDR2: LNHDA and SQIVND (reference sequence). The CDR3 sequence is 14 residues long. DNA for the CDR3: TGTGCCAGTAGAAGGAGAGGGAGCACAGATACGCAGTATTTT. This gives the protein CASRRRGSTDTQYF.

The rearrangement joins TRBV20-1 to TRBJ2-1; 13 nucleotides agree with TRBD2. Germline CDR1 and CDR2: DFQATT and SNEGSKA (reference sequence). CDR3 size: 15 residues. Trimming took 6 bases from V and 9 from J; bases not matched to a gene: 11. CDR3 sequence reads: CSAPYGTSGRGEQFF. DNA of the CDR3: TGCAGTGCCCCTTACGGAACTAGCGGGAGGGGTGAGCAGTTCTTC.

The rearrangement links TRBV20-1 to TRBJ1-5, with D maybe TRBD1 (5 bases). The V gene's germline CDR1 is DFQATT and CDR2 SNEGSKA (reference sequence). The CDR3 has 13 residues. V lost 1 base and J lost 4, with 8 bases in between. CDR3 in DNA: TGCAGTGCTAGAGTTGGGGGGAATCAGCCCCAGCATTTT. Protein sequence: CSARVGGNQPQHF.

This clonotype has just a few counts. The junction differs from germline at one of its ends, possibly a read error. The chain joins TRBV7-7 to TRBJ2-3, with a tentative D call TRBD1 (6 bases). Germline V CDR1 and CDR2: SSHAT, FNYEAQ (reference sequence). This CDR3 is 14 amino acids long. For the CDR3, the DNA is TGTGCTAGCAGCCCAGGACAGTTCACAGATACGCAGTATTTT. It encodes CASSPGQFTDTQYF.

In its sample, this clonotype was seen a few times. The CDR3 sequence: CASSGIGGNEQFF. The CDR3 nucleotides are TGTGCCAGCAGCGGTATAGGGGGAAATGAGCAGTTCTTC. The chain carries TRBV7-8 and TRBJ2-1; possible D gene TRBD1, 6 bases. CDR1 is SGHVS and CDR2 is FQNEAQ in the germline V gene. The CDR3 is 13 residues long. Trimming pared 5 bases from V and 7 bases from J, leaving 12 bases between.

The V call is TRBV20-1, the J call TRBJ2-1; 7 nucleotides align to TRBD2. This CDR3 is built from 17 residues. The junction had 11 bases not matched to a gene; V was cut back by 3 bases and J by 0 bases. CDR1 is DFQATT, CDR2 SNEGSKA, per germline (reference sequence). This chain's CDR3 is CSASGAGVWGSYNEQFF. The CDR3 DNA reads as TGCAGTGCTAGTGGGGCGGGAGTTTGGGGCTCCTACAATGAGCAGTTCTTC.

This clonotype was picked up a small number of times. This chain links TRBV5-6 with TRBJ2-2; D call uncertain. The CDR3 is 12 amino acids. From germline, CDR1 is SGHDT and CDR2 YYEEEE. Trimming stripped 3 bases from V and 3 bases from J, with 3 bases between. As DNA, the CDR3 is TGTGCCAGCAGCTGGGACACCGGGGAGCTGTTTTTT. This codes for CASSWDTGELFF.

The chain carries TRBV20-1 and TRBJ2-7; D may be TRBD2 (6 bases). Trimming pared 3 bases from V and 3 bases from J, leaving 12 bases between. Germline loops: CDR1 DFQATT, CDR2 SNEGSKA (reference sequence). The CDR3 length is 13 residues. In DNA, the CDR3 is TGCAGTGCTAGTAGCGGTGGGGGCTACGAGCAGTACTTC. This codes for CSASSGGGYEQYF.

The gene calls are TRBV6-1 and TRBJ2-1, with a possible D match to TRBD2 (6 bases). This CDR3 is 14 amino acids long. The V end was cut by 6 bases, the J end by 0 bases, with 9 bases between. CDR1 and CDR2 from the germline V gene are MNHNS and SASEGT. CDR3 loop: CASRRDFSYNEQFF. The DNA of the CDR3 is TGTGCCAGCAGGCGGGACTTCTCCTACAATGAGCAGTTCTTC.

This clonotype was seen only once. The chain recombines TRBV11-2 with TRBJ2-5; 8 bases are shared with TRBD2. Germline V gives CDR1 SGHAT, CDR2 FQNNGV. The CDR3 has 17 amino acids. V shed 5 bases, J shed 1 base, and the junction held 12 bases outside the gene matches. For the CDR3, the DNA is TGTGCCAGCAGCAGAACGGGATTAGCGGGACGCCAAGAGACCCAGTACTTC. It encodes CASSRTGLAGRQETQYF.

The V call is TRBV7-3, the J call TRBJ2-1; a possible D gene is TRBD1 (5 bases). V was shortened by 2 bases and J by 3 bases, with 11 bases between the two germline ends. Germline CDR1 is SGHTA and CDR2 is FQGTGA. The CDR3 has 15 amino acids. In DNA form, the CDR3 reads TGTGCCAGCAGCTTACAGGGCTACTTCTACAATGAGCAGTTCTTC. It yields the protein CASSLQGYFYNEQFF.

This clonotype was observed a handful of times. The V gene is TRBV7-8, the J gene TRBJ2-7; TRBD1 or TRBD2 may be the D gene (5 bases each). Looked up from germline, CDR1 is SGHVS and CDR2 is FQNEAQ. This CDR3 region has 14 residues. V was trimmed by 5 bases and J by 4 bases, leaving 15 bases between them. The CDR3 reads CASSRDAEKYEQYF. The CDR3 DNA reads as TGTGCCAGCAGCAGGGACGCGGAAAAATACGAGCAGTACTTC.

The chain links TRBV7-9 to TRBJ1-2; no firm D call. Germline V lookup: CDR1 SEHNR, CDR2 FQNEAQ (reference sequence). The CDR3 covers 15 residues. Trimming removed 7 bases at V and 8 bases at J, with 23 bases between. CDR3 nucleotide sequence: TGTGCCAGCAACGATTACCCCCGGGCCGACGGGGGCTACACCTTC. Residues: CASNDYPRADGGYTF.

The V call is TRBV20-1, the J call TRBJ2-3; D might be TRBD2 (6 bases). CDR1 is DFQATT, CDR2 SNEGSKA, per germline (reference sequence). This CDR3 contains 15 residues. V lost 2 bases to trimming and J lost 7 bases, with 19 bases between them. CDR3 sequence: CSARPSGRGGYTQYF. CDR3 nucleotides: TGCAGTGCTAGACCAAGCGGGCGTGGCGGGTATACGCAGTATTTT.